The 27 T cell receptor beta chains reported below all come from one sample, sequenced in a study of identical twins. TCRdb independently ran MiXCR on the 5' RACE reads; one entry per CDR3 protein. The data hold about 250,000 distinct CDR3 sequences, with roughly 8.7% observed a single time. These same records also appear under a second study, on yellow fever vaccine responses in identical twins.

Material: CD8+ T cells sorted from blood. These receptors all come from a woman aged 18-29 years in good health.

This clonotype has a handful of counts. V gene TRBV29-1 combines with J gene TRBJ2-5; the match to TRBD1 covers 7 bases. Germline loops: CDR1 SQVTM, CDR2 ANQGSEA. This CDR3 has 20 residues. After removal of 3 bases from V and 4 bases from J, the junction contained 26 bases not matched to a gene. The CDR3 sequence: CSVERTGDPIRRHTRETQYF. The CDR3 DNA is TGCAGCGTTGAGAGAACAGGGGACCCCATTCGGCGCCATACACGAGAGACCCAGTACTTC.

This clonotype was detected many times. This chain joins TRBV7-8 and TRBJ2-3, with D perhaps TRBD1 (5 bases). The CDR3 runs to 13 residues. Germline V lookup: CDR1 SGHVS, CDR2 FQNEAQ. V was clipped by 8 bases and J by 5 bases, with 14 bases between them. CDR3 DNA sequence: TGTGCCAGCTCCCCAGGGTCGGTAGATACGCAGTATTTT. Translated: CASSPGSVDTQYF.

This clonotype was counted ten times or more. This sequence joins TRBV6-1 and TRBJ1-5, with TRBD1 matching 7 bases. This CDR3 spans 15 amino acids. V shed 5 bases and J 9 bases; nucleotides not matched to a gene: 13. The V gene's germline CDR1 is MNHNS and CDR2 SASEGT. The DNA of the CDR3 is TGTGCCAGCAGTCCCGGGACAGTGGGGCAAGGGCCCCAGCATTTT. Its translation is CASSPGTVGQGPQHF.

This clonotype was seen repeatedly, ten times or more. This sequence joins TRBV7-2 and TRBJ2-1, with D unclear. V lost 1 base and J lost 8, with 6 bases in between. Germline values: CDR1 SGHTA, CDR2 FQGNSA. CDR3 size: 12 residues. Here the CDR3 reads CASSLGPDEQFF. The CDR3 bases are TGTGCCAGCAGCTTAGGACCGGATGAGCAGTTCTTC.

This clonotype came up many times. This chain uses TRBV11-2 with TRBJ2-5, with D perhaps matching TRBD1 (5 bases). V dropped 1 base and J dropped 2 bases, with 20 bases sitting between them. The CDR3 is 18 amino acids. The V gene's germline CDR1 is SGHAT and CDR2 FQNNGV. The CDR3 DNA reads TGTGCCAGCAGCTTAGTATGGGGCCTCTCCGGCCCTCAAGAGACCCAGTACTTC. Residues: CASSLVWGLSGPQETQYF.

V is TRBV12-3 or TRBV12-4 and J is TRBJ2-5; 7 bases fit TRBD1. The CDR3 extends over 14 amino acids. The ends lost 3 bases at V and 5 bases at J; junction bases unmatched: 6. The CDR3 DNA is TGTGCCAGCAGTTTTAGGGGACAGAAGGAGACCCAGTACTTC. It codes for CASSFRGQKETQYF.

This clonotype was observed a few times. The chain carries TRBV27 and TRBJ2-7, with TRBD2 matching over 7 bases. This CDR3 has 14 residues. V was clipped by 6 bases and J by 2 bases; unmatched bases: 7. CDR1 is MNHEY, CDR2 SMNVEV, per germline (reference sequence). The CDR3 loop reads CASSFASGTYEQYF. CDR3 DNA sequence: TGTGCCAGCAGCTTTGCTAGCGGTACCTACGAGCAGTACTTC.

The chain uses TRBV18 and TRBJ1-1; 7 positions agree with TRBD1. The CDR3 totals 14 residues. The ends lost 2 bases at V and 6 bases at J; junction bases unmatched: 6. Germline V gene sequence: CDR1 KGHSH, CDR2 LQKENI. The CDR3 nucleotides are TGTGCCAGCTCACCATCAGGGGGTTCCGCTGAAGCTTTCTTT. Translated: CASSPSGGSAEAFF.

The chain uses TRBV11-2 and TRBJ2-3; D may match TRBD1 or TRBD2 (5 bases each). From germline, CDR1 is SGHAT and CDR2 FQNNGV. The CDR3 is made up of 16 amino acids. Trimming took off 5 bases at V and 2 bases at J, with 17 bases between the two ends. The CDR3 coding sequence is TGTGCCAGCAGCCATAGATTGGGGGATCCCACAGATACGCAGTATTTT. Translation gives CASSHRLGDPTDTQYF.

This rearrangement joins TRBV4-3 to TRBJ2-2; 9 bases line up with TRBD2. The CDR3 totals 18 residues. Germline assignment: CDR1 LGHNA and CDR2 YSLEER. Trimming took 0 bases from V and 0 from J; bases not matched to a gene: 5. The DNA of the CDR3 is TGCGCCAGCAGCCAAGATCCCGGACTAGCGACGAACACCGGGGAGCTGTTTTTT. This sequence encodes CASSQDPGLATNTGELFF.

This clonotype has a count of ten or more. The genes are TRBV28 and TRBJ2-7; 12 bases line up with TRBD2. The germline V gene has CDR1 MDHEN and CDR2 SYDVKM. The length of the CDR3 is 16 residues. V lost 5 bases and J lost 2; bases outside the gene matches: 7. The CDR3 loop is CASSPRLAGDTYEQYF. The CDR3 DNA reads as TGTGCCAGCAGTCCGAGACTAGCGGGAGACACCTACGAGCAGTACTTC.

This clonotype was observed at least ten times. CDR3 sequence: CSARGAGDSGELFF. The DNA of the CDR3 is TGCAGTGCTAGAGGAGCGGGAGATTCCGGGGAGCTGTTTTTT. V is TRBV20-1 and J is TRBJ2-2; 8 bases agree with TRBD2. The germline gives CDR1 DFQATT, CDR2 SNEGSKA (reference sequence). V trimming: 1 base; J trimming: 6 bases; junction bases outside the gene matches: 4. The CDR3 loop spans 14 amino acids.

This clonotype was seen ten or more times. The rearrangement joins TRBV6-1 to TRBJ2-7; D possibly matches TRBD1 or TRBD2 (5 bases each). The CDR3 sequence is 16 residues long. Trimming shortened V by 4 bases and J by 0 bases, and 16 bases separated the two germline ends. CDR1 and CDR2 from the germline V gene are MNHNS and SASEGT. The CDR3, as DNA: TGTGCCAGCAGTGTTAAACCGGGACGCAGCTCCTACGAGCAGTACTTC. Residues: CASSVKPGRSSYEQYF.

The rearrangement joins TRBV11-2 to TRBJ2-3, with D possibly TRBD2 on 5 matching bases. V was clipped by 1 base and J by 2 bases, with 19 bases between them. CDR1 is SGHAT and CDR2 is FQNNGV in the germline V gene. The CDR3 is made up of 18 amino acids. DNA of the CDR3: TGTGCCAGCAGCTTAGTTTCCTCGGACTTCCCTTCCACAGATACGCAGTATTTT. Translation gives CASSLVSSDFPSTDTQYF. Filled out from reference TRBV11-2 and TRBJ2-3, the complete variable domain reads EAGVAQSPRYKIIEKRQSVAFWCNPISGHATLYWYQQILGQGPKLLIQFQNNGVVDDSQLPKDRFSAERLKGVDSTLKIQPAKLEDSAVYLCASSLVSSDFPSTDTQYFGPGTRLTVL.

This clonotype has a count of ten or more. The chain carries TRBV4-2 and TRBJ2-7; 12 positions agree with TRBD1. Losses at the gene ends were 1 base for V and 5 bases for J; bases not matched to a gene: 3. The CDR3 has 15 amino acids. CDR1 is LGHNA and CDR2 is YNFKEQ in the germline V gene. CDR3 sequence reads: CASSQGGTGGNEQYF. CDR3 in DNA: TGTGCCAGCAGCCAAGGAGGGACAGGGGGCAACGAGCAGTACTTC.

This clonotype was observed a few times. The V call is TRBV5-1, the J call TRBJ2-7; 7 bases fit TRBD2. Germline CDR1 and CDR2: SGHRS and YFSETQ. The CDR3 is 12 amino acids. After removal of 6 bases from V and 2 bases from J, the junction contained 2 bases not matched to a gene. The CDR3, as DNA: TGCGCCAGCAACGGGGGGACCTACGAGCAGTACTTC. As protein: CASNGGTYEQYF.

The CDR3 spells CASSLTGRIEAFF. Written as DNA, the CDR3 is TGTGCCAGCAGTTTAACAGGACGAATTGAAGCTTTCTTT. The chain has TRBV27 and TRBJ1-1; a possible D gene is TRBD1 (5 bases). Trimming left V 2 bases short and J 7 bases short, with 11 bases between. The germline V gene has CDR1 MNHEY and CDR2 SMNVEV (reference sequence). The CDR3 has 13 residues.

There are many counts of this clonotype. The V gene is TRBV5-5, the J gene TRBJ2-1, with a weak D call TRBD2 (5 bases). Germline V CDR1 and CDR2: SGHKS, YYEKEE (reference sequence). The V end was cut by 6 bases, the J end by 8 bases, with 21 bases between. This CDR3 region has 15 residues. The DNA for the CDR3 is TGTGCCAGCACACAGCATGTCGGGGATTTCGATGAGCAGTTCTTC. Residues: CASTQHVGDFDEQFF.

This clonotype has at least ten counts. The chain uses TRBV7-9 and TRBJ1-1, with 11 bases aligning to TRBD1. With V trimmed by 5 bases and J by 7 bases, 6 bases remained unmatched. Germline lookup yields CDR1 SEHNR and CDR2 FQNEAQ (reference sequence). This CDR3 is built from 14 residues. CDR3 sequence: CASSAGQGAGEAFF. DNA for the CDR3: TGTGCCAGCAGCGCTGGACAGGGGGCCGGTGAAGCTTTCTTT.

A few counts support this clonotype. The rearrangement uses TRBV12-3 or TRBV12-4 and TRBJ2-3; 12 bases align to TRBD2. The J segment lost 6 bases and the V segment lost 7 bases, leaving 5 bases of the junction unmatched. The CDR3 sequence is 14 residues long. CDR3 sequence (DNA): TGTGCCAGCAAGCCTAGCGGGGGGGTGGATACGCAGTATTTT. As protein: CASKPSGGVDTQYF.

The table lists this clonotype with many counts. The chain recombines TRBV6-1 with TRBJ2-7, with D uncertain. Germline lookup yields CDR1 MNHNS and CDR2 SASEGT. The CDR3 runs to 17 residues. V lost 5 bases to trimming and J lost 3 bases, with 23 bases between them. The CDR3, as DNA: TGTGCCAGCAGTCTCAAACCGGGCCATCCCGTATACTACGAGCAGTACTTC. It codes for CASSLKPGHPVYYEQYF.

This clonotype was seen a few times. The rearrangement uses TRBV30 and TRBJ2-7, with D unclear. Germline CDR1 is GTSNPN and CDR2 is SVGIG (reference sequence). This CDR3 spans 14 amino acids. Trimming stripped 2 bases from V and 3 bases from J, with 14 bases between. The CDR3 DNA sequence: TGTGCCTGGAGTCCCCCATCTGAATACTACGAGCAGTACTTC. Translated, it gives CAWSPPSEYYEQYF.

This clonotype was recorded at least ten times. The chain combines TRBV27 with TRBJ2-5; 9 bases are a match to TRBD1. The V segment lost 6 bases and the J segment 0 bases; nucleotides outside the gene matches: 11. Germline CDR1 is MNHEY and CDR2 is SMNVEV (reference sequence). This CDR3 is built from 17 residues. The CDR3 here is CASSPATGTGYQETQYF. The CDR3 DNA sequence: TGTGCCAGCAGCCCCGCAACCGGGACAGGGTACCAAGAGACCCAGTACTTC.

This clonotype has at least ten counts. The V call is TRBV4-1, the J call TRBJ1-4; a possible D gene is TRBD1 (5 bases). The CDR3 covers 16 residues. The V gene lost 3 bases and the J gene lost 8 bases, with 19 bases spanning the gap. Germline assignment: CDR1 MGHRA and CDR2 YSYEKL. The CDR3 loop is CASSHPQKGPGEKLFF. The CDR3 DNA reads TGCGCCAGCAGCCACCCTCAAAAGGGACCTGGAGAAAAACTGTTTTTT.

CDR3 residues: CASSLDRRGEGNEQFF. The CDR3 coding sequence is TGTGCCAGCAGCTTAGACCGACGCGGGGAGGGGAATGAGCAGTTCTTC. The chain couples TRBV11-3 to TRBJ2-1, with 7 bases identical to TRBD2. V shed 0 bases, J shed 7 bases, and the junction held 9 bases outside the gene matches. Germline assignment: CDR1 SGHNT and CDR2 YENEEA. The CDR3 extends over 16 amino acids.

This clonotype was counted between two and nine times. This chain connects TRBV7-9 to TRBJ2-7, with 7 bases matching TRBD1. Germline V gene data show CDR1 as SEHNR and CDR2 as FQNEAQ (reference sequence). The CDR3 is made up of 15 amino acids. V shed 5 bases, J shed 0 bases, and the junction held 7 bases outside the gene matches. The CDR3 region has the DNA TGTGCCAGCAGCCCGAGGGGGCACAGCTCCTACGAGCAGTACTTC. It codes for CASSPRGHSSYEQYF.

V is TRBV12-3 or TRBV12-4 and J is TRBJ2-3; D gene unclear. With 6 bases removed from V and 2 bases from J, the gap between germline ends came to 12 bases. The CDR3 length is 14 residues. The CDR3 here is CASSHLEDTDTQYF. The CDR3 bases are TGTGCCAGCAGCCACCTCGAGGACACAGATACGCAGTATTTT.